What follows are 25 T cell receptor beta chains derived from one specimen sequenced in a study of blood T cell repertoires in COVID-19. The repertoire was sequenced with immunoSEQ multiplex PCR; TCRdb's copy has only in-frame clones and lacks some. The table records hundreds of thousands of clones, 86% of them present only once. Sample: PBMCs or T cells enriched from blood (not recorded which). These TCRs come from a woman between 45 and 65 years old in a cohort exposed to, infected with or recovered from COVID-19 (not recorded which).

The J gene is TRBJ1-2, the V gene TRBV5-8, with D unclear. This CDR3 spans 14 amino acids. Germline CDR1 reads SGHTS; CDR2 reads YDEGEE. V lost 2 bases and J lost 0, with 8 bases in between. CDR3 nucleotides: TGTGCCAGCAGCTTCGAGGTGGCTAACTATGGCTACACCTTC. Its protein is CASSFEVANYGYTF.

The V and J genes are TRBV3-1 (or the pseudogene TRBV3-2) and TRBJ2-1, with 7 bases fitting TRBD2. Trimming removed 1 base from V and 6 bases from J; junction bases left unmatched: 12. Germline values: CDR1 LGHDT, CDR2 YNNKEL (reference sequence). The length of the CDR3 is 17 residues. The CDR3 here is CASSQAVGLAVRNEQFF. DNA for the CDR3: TGTGCCAGCAGCCAAGCGGTGGGTCTAGCGGTACGCAATGAGCAGTTCTTC.

V is TRBV5-1 and J is TRBJ1-3, with D tentatively TRBD1 (6 bases). This CDR3 spans 15 amino acids. Germline V gene data show CDR1 as SGHRS and CDR2 as YFSETQ. With 5 bases removed from V and 0 bases from J, the gap between germline ends came to 12 bases. CDR3 DNA: TGCGCCAGCAGACCGACAGGAGACTCTGGAAACACCATATATTTT. Encoded protein: CASRPTGDSGNTIYF.

This chain joins TRBV5-6 and TRBJ2-5; TRBD1 agrees at 7 bases. Germline CDR1 reads SGHDT; CDR2 reads YYEEEE. The CDR3 length is 15 residues. J was trimmed by 5 bases and V by 0 bases; bases with no gene match: 7. CDR3 loop: CASSLDISRGETQYF. Written as DNA, the CDR3 is TGTGCCAGCAGCTTGGACATCTCCAGGGGGGAGACCCAGTACTTC. Looking up the rest from reference TRBV5-6 and TRBJ2-5 gives the full variable domain: DAGVTQSPTHLIKTRGQQVTLRCSPKSGHDTVSWYQQALGQGPQFIFQYYEEEERQRGNFPDRFSGHQFPNYSSELNVNALLLGDSALYLCASSLDISRGETQYFGPGTRLLVL.

V gene TRBV20-1 combines with J gene TRBJ2-5, with a weak D call TRBD1 (7 bases). The CDR3 covers 11 residues. The V end lost 5 bases, the J end lost 8 bases, and 12 bases lay between the germline ends. Germline CDR1 and CDR2: DFQATT and SNEGSKA (reference sequence). CDR3 DNA: TGCAGTGCTGTTCAGGGGGGCACCCAGTACTTC. Protein sequence: CSAVQGGTQYF.

The chain couples TRBV11-3 to TRBJ2-1; 8 nucleotides agree with TRBD2. The CDR3 totals 15 residues. CDR1 and CDR2 (germline): SGHNT, YENEEA. J lost 5 bases, V lost 5 bases, and 8 bases had no gene match. This CDR3 reads CASSPLGGGHNEQFF. The CDR3 nucleotides are TGTGCCAGCAGCCCCCTCGGCGGGGGGCACAATGAGCAGTTCTTC.

This clone appeared a few times. The genes are TRBV7-8 and TRBJ1-2; 7 positions agree with TRBD1. The CDR3 length is 14 residues. Trimming removed 5 bases from V and 4 bases from J; junction bases left unmatched: 7. CDR1 is SGHVS, CDR2 FQNEAQ, per germline. As DNA, the CDR3 is TGTGCCAGCAGCCCCAGGACAGGATTCTATGGCTACACCTTC. Translation gives CASSPRTGFYGYTF.

DNA of the CDR3: TGTGCCAGCAGCCCCGGACAGGGAAGAACTGAAGCTTTCTTT. This encodes CASSPGQGRTEAFF. The chain is built from TRBV3-1 (or the pseudogene TRBV3-2) and TRBJ1-1, with TRBD1 matching over 8 bases. Unmatched junction bases numbered 6, after V lost 4 bases and J lost 5 bases. This CDR3 is 14 amino acids long. The V gene's germline CDR1 is LGHDT and CDR2 YNNKEL (reference sequence).

The chain has TRBV10-2 and TRBJ2-7; tentatively, D is TRBD2 (6 bases). Trimming removed 4 bases at V and 7 bases at J, with 17 bases between. Germline CDR1 WSHSY, CDR2 SAAADI. The CDR3 length is 14 residues. The CDR3 protein is CASSGGFLRGEQYF. The CDR3 coding sequence is TGCGCCAGCAGTGGTGGGTTCCTGCGGGGTGAGCAGTACTTC.

The CDR3 here is CASRLDRGSTF. CDR3 nucleotide sequence: TGTGCCAGCAGGCTGGACAGGGGGAGCACCTTC. The gene calls are TRBV2 and TRBJ1-2; 10 bases line up with TRBD1. Germline V lookup: CDR1 SNHLY, CDR2 FYNNEI. J gave up 13 bases and V 6 bases, and 5 bases lay outside the gene matches. This CDR3 is built from 11 residues.

The V gene is TRBV18, the J gene TRBJ1-3; D call uncertain. The CDR3 consists of 15 residues. Germline assignment: CDR1 KGHSH and CDR2 LQKENI. V was clipped by 4 bases and J by 0 bases, with 10 bases between them. CDR3 bases: TGTGCCAGCTCACTTACGCAGGACTCTGGAAACACCATATATTTT. It is translated as CASSLTQDSGNTIYF.

This chain uses TRBV6-2 or TRBV6-3 with TRBJ2-1, with 10 bases lining up with TRBD1. There are 16 residues in the CDR3. Trimming removed 5 bases from V and 5 bases from J; junction bases left unmatched: 9. Germline CDR1 is MNHEY and CDR2 is SVGEGT. The CDR3 DNA reads as TGTGCCAGCAGTAGGTCTCGCGGACAGGGGGACAATGAGCAGTTCTTC. It translates to CASSRSRGQGDNEQFF.

DNA for the CDR3: TGTGCCAGCAGCTTACAGGCCACAGATACGCAGTATTTT. Its protein is CASSLQATDTQYF. This chain links TRBV11-3 with TRBJ2-3; D not certain. Germline CDR1 SGHNT, CDR2 YENEEA. The CDR3 loop spans 13 amino acids. V was pared by 2 bases and J by 2 bases, with 5 bases between. Together with reference TRBV11-3 and TRBJ2-3, the CDR3 gives the full variable domain: EAGVVQSPRYKIIEKKQPVAFWCNPISGHNTLYWYLQNLGQGPELLIRYENEEAVDDSQLPKDRFSAERLKGVDSTLKIQPAELGDSAVYLCASSLQATDTQYFGPGTRLTVL.

The J gene is TRBJ1-2, the V gene TRBV19; TRBD1 aligns across 7 bases. This CDR3 comprises 14 residues. CDR1 LNHDA and CDR2 SQIVND come from the germline V gene (reference sequence). V gave up 0 bases and J gave up 8 bases; unmatched junction bases: 6. The CDR3 here is CASSIDDRAGGYTF. CDR3 bases: TGTGCCAGTAGTATAGACGACAGGGCGGGAGGCTACACCTTC.

The gene calls are TRBV7-8 and TRBJ2-5; no reliable D call. The germline CDR1 and CDR2 sequences are SGHVS and FQNEAQ. CDR3 size: 13 residues. V lost 2 bases to trimming and J lost 2 bases, with 6 bases between them. The CDR3 DNA sequence: TGTGCCAGCAGCTTATATGTTCAAGAGACCCAGTACTTC. Translation gives CASSLYVQETQYF.

The V and J genes are TRBV6-2 or TRBV6-3 and TRBJ1-5; no firm D call. V gave up 0 bases and J gave up 4 bases, with 7 bases separating them. Germline V gene sequence: CDR1 MNHEY, CDR2 SVGEGT. There are 14 residues in the CDR3. CDR3 bases: TGTGCCAGCAGTTACTCTACCGGTAATCAGCCCCAGCATTTT. It translates to CASSYSTGNQPQHF.

This clone was seen a handful of times. The chain links TRBV7-2 to TRBJ1-1; D is unclear. CDR3 length equals 14 residues. Germline loops: CDR1 SGHTA, CDR2 FQGNSA. Trimming removed 3 bases from V and 11 bases from J, with 19 bases in between. CDR3 in DNA: TGTGCCAGCAGCTTCGCCGGGAGCCTAAAGAGGGCTTTCTTT. Its translation: CASSFAGSLKRAFF.

The chain recombines TRBV7-2 with TRBJ1-4; 7 bases fit TRBD1. Looked up from germline, CDR1 is SGHTA and CDR2 is FQGNSA. The CDR3 is 14 residues long. The V and J ends lost 6 bases and 4 bases, in that order; junction bases with no gene match: 5. The CDR3 is CASRQTGFNEKLFF. The CDR3 DNA reads as TGTGCCAGCAGACAGACAGGGTTTAATGAAAAACTGTTTTTT. Full variable domain (missing parts from reference TRBV7-2 and TRBJ1-4): GAGVSQSPSNKVTEKGKDVELRCDPISGHTALYWYRQSLGQGLEFLIYFQGNSAPDKSGLPSDRFSAERTGGSVSTLTIQRTQQEDSAVYLCASRQTGFNEKLFFGSGTQLSVL.

The chain has TRBV5-1 and TRBJ1-6; D gene uncertain. Trimming removed 0 bases from V and 8 bases from J, with 6 bases in between. CDR3 size: 13 residues. Germline CDR1 is SGHRS and CDR2 is YFSETQ. This CDR3 reads CASSLAEDSPLHF. The CDR3 DNA is TGCGCCAGCAGCTTGGCAGAGGATTCACCCCTCCACTTT.

The CDR3 sequence is CASRVTGPQETQYF. CDR3 nucleotides: TGTGCCAGCAGGGTGACAGGTCCCCAAGAGACCCAGTACTTC. The V and J genes are TRBV2 and TRBJ2-5; perhaps TRBD1 as D (6 bases). The germline gives CDR1 SNHLY, CDR2 FYNNEI. Trimming shortened V by 6 bases and J by 1 base, and 12 bases separated the two germline ends. CDR3 length: 14 amino acids. The variable domain in full, with the rest retrieved from reference TRBV2 and TRBJ2-5, is EPEVTQTPSHQVTQMGQEVILRCVPISNHLYFYWYRQILGQKVEFLVSFYNNEISEKSEIFDDQFSVERPDGSNFTLKIRSTKLEDSAMYFCASRVTGPQETQYFGPGTRLLVL.

The V gene is TRBV7-8, the J gene TRBJ1-1; 10 positions agree with TRBD1. V shed 5 bases and J 5 bases; nucleotides not matched to a gene: 5. CDR1 is SGHVS and CDR2 is FQNEAQ in the germline V gene. The CDR3 consists of 14 residues. The CDR3 DNA reads TGTGCCAGCAGCGCCTGGGACAGGGGTACTGAAGCTTTCTTT. Translation gives CASSAWDRGTEAFF.

The gene calls are TRBV3-1 (or the pseudogene TRBV3-2) and TRBJ1-4, with D unclear. The CDR3 spans 14 residues. Trimming cost V 4 bases and J 8 bases, with 14 bases left between them. CDR1 is LGHDT and CDR2 is YNNKEL in the germline V gene (reference sequence). The DNA of the CDR3 is TGTGCCAGCAGCCCCGAAAACAGATGGGAAAAACTGTTTTTT. Translation gives CASSPENRWEKLFF.

This clone occurred a few times. The chain joins TRBV28 to TRBJ1-2, with D maybe TRBD1 (5 bases). Germline CDR1 is MDHEN and CDR2 is SYDVKM. The CDR3 runs to 15 residues. Trimming cost V 3 bases and J 7 bases, with 18 bases left between them. In DNA, the CDR3 is TGTGCCAGCAGTTTTTCGACAGCACTAAAGATTGGCTACACCTTC. It is translated as CASSFSTALKIGYTF.

The rearrangement joins TRBV6-5 to TRBJ2-5, with a tentative D call TRBD2 (5 bases). The CDR3 is made up of 15 amino acids. CDR1 MNHEY and CDR2 SVGAGI come from the germline V gene. Trimming left V 0 bases short and J 0 bases short, with 8 bases between. CDR3 sequence: CASSYSPGYQETQYF. CDR3 DNA sequence: TGTGCCAGCAGTTACTCCCCGGGGTACCAAGAGACCCAGTACTTC.

This chain uses TRBV18 with TRBJ1-3; tentative D call: TRBD1 (5 bases). Trimming pared 1 base from V and 0 bases from J, leaving 10 bases between. Germline V gives CDR1 KGHSH, CDR2 LQKENI. The CDR3 extends over 16 amino acids. CDR3 amino acids: CASSPRRDHSGNTIYF. CDR3 DNA sequence: TGTGCCAGCTCACCACGGAGGGACCACTCTGGAAACACCATATATTTT.